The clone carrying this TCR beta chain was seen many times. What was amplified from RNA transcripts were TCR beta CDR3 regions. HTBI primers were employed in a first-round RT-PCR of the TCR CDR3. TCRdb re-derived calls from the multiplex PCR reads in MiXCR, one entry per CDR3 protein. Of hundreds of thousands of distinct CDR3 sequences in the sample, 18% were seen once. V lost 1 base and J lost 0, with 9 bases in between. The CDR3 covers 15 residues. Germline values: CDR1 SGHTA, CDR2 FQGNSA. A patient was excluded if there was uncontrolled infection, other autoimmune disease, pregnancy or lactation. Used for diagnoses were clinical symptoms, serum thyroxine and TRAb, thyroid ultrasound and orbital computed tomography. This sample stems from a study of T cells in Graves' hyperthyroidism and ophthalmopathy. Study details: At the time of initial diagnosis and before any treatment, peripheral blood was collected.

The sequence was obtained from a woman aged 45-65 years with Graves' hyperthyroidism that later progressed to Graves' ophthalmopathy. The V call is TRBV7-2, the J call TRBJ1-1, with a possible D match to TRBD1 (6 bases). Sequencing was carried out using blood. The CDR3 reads CASSLEQGMNTEAFF. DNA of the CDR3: TGTGCCAGCAGCTTAGAGCAGGGGATGAACACTGAAGCTTTCTTT.